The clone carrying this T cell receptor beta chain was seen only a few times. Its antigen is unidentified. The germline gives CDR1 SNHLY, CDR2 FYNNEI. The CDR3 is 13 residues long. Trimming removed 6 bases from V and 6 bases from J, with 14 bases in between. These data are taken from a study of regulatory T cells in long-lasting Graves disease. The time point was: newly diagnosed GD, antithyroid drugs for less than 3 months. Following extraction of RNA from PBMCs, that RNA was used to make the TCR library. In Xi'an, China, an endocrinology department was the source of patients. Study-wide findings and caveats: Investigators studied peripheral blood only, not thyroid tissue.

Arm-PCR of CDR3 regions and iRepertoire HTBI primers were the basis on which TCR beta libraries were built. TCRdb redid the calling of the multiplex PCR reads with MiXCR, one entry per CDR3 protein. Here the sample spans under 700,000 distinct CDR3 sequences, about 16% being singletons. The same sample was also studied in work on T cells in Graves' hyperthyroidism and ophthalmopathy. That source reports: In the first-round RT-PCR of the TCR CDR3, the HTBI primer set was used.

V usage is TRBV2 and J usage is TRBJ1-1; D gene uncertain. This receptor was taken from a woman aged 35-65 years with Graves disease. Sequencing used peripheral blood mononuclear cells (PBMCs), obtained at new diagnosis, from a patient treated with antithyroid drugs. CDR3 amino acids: CASRIPEGAEAFF. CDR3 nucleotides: TGTGCCAGCAGGATCCCCGAGGGAGCTGAAGCTTTCTTT.